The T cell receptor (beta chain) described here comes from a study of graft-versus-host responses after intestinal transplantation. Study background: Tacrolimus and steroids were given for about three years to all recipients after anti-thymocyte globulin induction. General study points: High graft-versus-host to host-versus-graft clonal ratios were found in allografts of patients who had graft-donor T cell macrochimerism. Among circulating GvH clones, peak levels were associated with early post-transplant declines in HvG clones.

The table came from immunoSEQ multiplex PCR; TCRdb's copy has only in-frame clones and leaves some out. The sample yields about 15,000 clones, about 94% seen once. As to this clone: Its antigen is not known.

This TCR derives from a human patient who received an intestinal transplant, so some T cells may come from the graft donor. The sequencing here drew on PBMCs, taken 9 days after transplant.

The CDR3 reads CASSPKGHGAYEQYF. CDR3 bases: TGTGCCAGCAGCCCGAAGGGGCATGGGGCCTACGAGCAGTACTTC. This chain uses TRBV7-8 with TRBJ2-7; possible D gene TRBD1, 5 bases. Germline lookup yields CDR1 SGHVS and CDR2 FQNEAQ. The CDR3 has 15 residues. Deletions cut 5 bases from V and 2 bases from J, with 16 bases between.